This T cell receptor beta chain is from a study of neurological immune-mediated disorders. The unsorted libraries had their origin in 2 million PBMCs stored at -80 C. This CDR3 contains 14 residues. The ends lost 6 bases at V and 3 bases at J; junction bases unmatched: 5. The germline gives CDR1 ENHRY, CDR2 SYGVKD. From the 5' RACE reads, TCRdb called clonotypes with MiXCR, one entry per CDR3 protein. The sample holds about 62,000 distinct CDR3 sequences; around 3.8% are singletons and the top ten take under 2.5%. This clonotype was detected many times. Sequencing was done on a sample of PBMCs. This TCR was sampled from a woman aged 45-65 years with multiple sclerosis. The V and J genes are TRBV10-3 and TRBJ2-3; 8 bases fit TRBD1. CDR3 sequence reads: CAISGTGGTDTQYF. The DNA for the CDR3 is TGTGCCATCAGCGGGACAGGAGGGACAGATACGCAGTATTTT.